This T cell receptor (beta chain) was sequenced in a study of Graves' ophthalmopathy and Graves' hyperthyroidism. Study-wide findings and caveats: A majority of expanded thyroid clonotypes exceeding 0.001 frequency were likewise present in blood.

The V end lost 5 bases, the J end lost 7 bases, and 14 bases lay between the germline ends. Germline V gene lookup returns CDR1 SGHAT and CDR2 FQDESV (reference sequence). The CDR3 runs 13 residues. As the template, RNA transcripts were used to amplify TCR beta CDR3 regions. After a first-round RT-PCR with HTBI primers, a second-round multiplex PCR was run. TCRdb fed the multiplex PCR reads into MiXCR, producing one record per CDR3 protein. The repertoire holds 600,000 to 700,000 distinct CDR3 sequences, about two fifths seen once, with around 3% in the top ten. For this clonotype: Antigen: not known. Possible read error: a much larger clone is one base away.

This sequence was found in an adult man with Graves' ophthalmopathy. The chain is built from TRBV11-1 and TRBJ1-1; no clear D. The sample taken for sequencing was peripheral blood. CDR3 nucleotides: TGTGCCAGCAGCATGACAATGGGGTTTGAAGCTTTCTTT. Its protein product is CASSMTMGFEAFF.